What follows are 18 T cell receptor beta chains derived from one specimen sequenced in a study of blood T cell repertoires in COVID-19. Sequencing used immunoSEQ multiplex PCR; TCRdb keeps in-frame clones, though not all of them. The sample shows 250,000 to 350,000 clones, more than 85% of them seen only once. The sequenced sample was peripheral blood. All receptors derive from a woman in her thirties with COVID-19, enrolled during active disease.

The J gene is TRBJ2-5, the V gene TRBV10-2; possibly TRBD2 for D (7 bases). Germline V gives CDR1 WSHSY, CDR2 SAAADI. The CDR3 totals 22 residues. The V gene lost 4 bases and the J gene lost 2 bases, with 35 bases spanning the gap. CDR3 loop: CASSAPGAAGITPSQVQETQYF. The CDR3 DNA follows: TGCGCCAGCAGTGCTCCGGGGGCAGCGGGGATTACGCCATCTCAAGTTCAAGAGACCCAGTACTTC.

The gene calls are TRBV28 and TRBJ1-4; perhaps TRBD1 as D (5 bases). This CDR3 has 15 amino acids. Trimming left V 7 bases short and J 0 bases short, with 12 bases between. The V gene's germline CDR1 is MDHEN and CDR2 SYDVKM. The CDR3 DNA sequence: TGTGCCAGCATCTCTGGGACTGCAACTAATGAAAAACTGTTTTTT. Translated: CASISGTATNEKLFF.

The V gene is TRBV6-5, the J gene TRBJ1-5; perhaps TRBD1 as D (5 bases). The V end was cut by 6 bases, the J end by 4 bases, with 10 bases between. The CDR3 is 13 residues long. CDR1 is MNHEY and CDR2 is SVGAGI in the germline V gene. CDR3 sequence reads: CASSQGENQPQHF. As DNA, the CDR3 is TGTGCCAGCAGCCAGGGTGAGAATCAGCCCCAGCATTTT.

The rearrangement links TRBV2 to TRBJ2-1; TRBD2 agrees at 7 bases. V was pared by 8 bases and J by 6 bases, with 10 bases of the junction left unmatched. This CDR3 comprises 14 residues. The germline V gene encodes CDR1 SNHLY and CDR2 FYNNEI. CDR3 amino acids: CASLIAGLRNEQFF. The CDR3 DNA reads as TGTGCCAGCTTAATAGCGGGTCTCCGCAATGAGCAGTTCTTC.

The chain couples TRBV18 to TRBJ1-5; 8 bases agree with TRBD1. The germline V gene encodes CDR1 KGHSH and CDR2 LQKENI. J was trimmed by 0 bases and V by 4 bases; bases with no gene match: 5. This CDR3 has 16 amino acids. In nucleotides, the CDR3 is TGTGCCAGCTCACTTACGACAGGGGATAGCAATCAGCCCCAGCATTTT. Protein: CASSLTTGDSNQPQHF.

The chain joins TRBV30 to TRBJ1-1; 12 bases line up with TRBD1. V trimming: 8 bases; J trimming: 1 base; junction bases outside the gene matches: 2. CDR3 length: 13 residues. The germline V gene has CDR1 GTSNPN and CDR2 SVGIG (reference sequence). The CDR3 loop reads CAAGQGANTEAFF. Here the CDR3 DNA reads TGTGCCGCGGGACAGGGGGCGAACACTGAAGCTTTCTTT.

The chain recombines TRBV19 with TRBJ1-1, with 9 positions matching TRBD1. CDR1 and CDR2 from the germline V gene are LNHDA and SQIVND (reference sequence). The CDR3 runs 15 residues. With 7 bases clipped from V and 5 bases from J, the junction kept 11 bases outside the gene matches. The CDR3 nucleotides read TGTGCCAGTACTAGGGACAGGGAACGGGGAACTGAAGCTTTCTTT. Translating gives CASTRDRERGTEAFF.

This clone occurred once. J is TRBJ2-1 and V is TRBV9; a weak D match, TRBD2 (6 bases). The CDR3 covers 11 residues. V lost 3 bases to trimming and J lost 8 bases, with 6 bases between them. Germline-derived CDR1 and CDR2 are SGDLS and YYNGEE. This CDR3 is CASSAGDEQFF. The CDR3 DNA reads as TGTGCCAGCAGCGCGGGAGATGAGCAGTTCTTC. The full variable domain, with the rest looked up from reference TRBV9 and TRBJ2-1, is DSGVTQTPKHLITATGQRVTLRCSPRSGDLSVYWYQQSLDQGLQFLIQYYNGEERAKGNILERFSAQQFPDLHSELNLSSLELGDSALYFCASSAGDEQFFGPGTRLTVL.

This chain connects TRBV13 to TRBJ1-1; D unresolved. V lost 5 bases to trimming and J lost 0 bases, with 13 bases between them. CDR1 is PRHDT, CDR2 FYEKMQ, per germline (reference sequence). The CDR3 is made up of 15 amino acids. The CDR3 nucleotides are TGTGCCAGCAGCGAAACTCAGGCTATGAACACTGAAGCTTTCTTT. Protein product: CASSETQAMNTEAFF.

This clone appeared once. This sequence joins TRBV29-1 and TRBJ2-3; D is possibly TRBD1 (5 bases). The CDR3 is 14 amino acids. CDR1 is SQVTM and CDR2 is ANQGSEA in the germline V gene. V was trimmed by 7 bases and J by 0 bases, leaving 14 bases between them. CDR3 region: CSASGSASTDTQYF. CDR3 in DNA: TGCAGCGCTTCAGGGTCAGCTAGCACAGATACGCAGTATTTT.

The chain has TRBV5-1 and TRBJ2-7, with D perhaps TRBD2 (6 bases). The V end was cut by 2 bases, the J end by 5 bases, with 17 bases between. CDR1 and CDR2 (germline): SGHRS, YFSETQ. The CDR3 totals 15 residues. CDR3 nucleotides: TGCGCCAGCAGCTTCCGGGACGCAGGAGGGGACGAGCAGTACTTC. Encoded protein: CASSFRDAGGDEQYF.

The genes are TRBV13 and TRBJ1-1, with D hard to call. Germline V CDR1 and CDR2: PRHDT, FYEKMQ (reference sequence). V was shortened by 5 bases and J by 6 bases, with 19 bases between the two germline ends. There are 15 residues in the CDR3. CDR3 loop: CASSHFRGSWAEAFF. For the CDR3, the DNA is TGTGCCAGCAGCCATTTTCGCGGGTCTTGGGCTGAAGCTTTCTTT.

This chain joins TRBV18 and TRBJ2-1; no definite D call. In germline, CDR1 is KGHSH, CDR2 LQKENI. This CDR3 is 13 amino acids long. V dropped 0 bases and J dropped 6 bases, with 6 bases sitting between them. The CDR3 DNA follows: TGTGCCAGCTCACCACCAAATATCAATGAGCAGTTCTTC. This translates into CASSPPNINEQFF.

The chain has TRBV19 and TRBJ1-2; D unresolved. The CDR3 loop spans 12 amino acids. The germline V and J ends were trimmed by 10 bases and 1 base, with 10 bases remaining between them. The germline V gene has CDR1 LNHDA and CDR2 SQIVND (reference sequence). The CDR3 here is CATEEVNYGYTF. In nucleotides, the CDR3 is TGTGCCACGGAGGAGGTTAACTATGGCTACACCTTC. Together with reference TRBV19 and TRBJ1-2, the CDR3 gives the full variable domain: DGGITQSPKYLFRKEGQNVTLSCEQNLNHDAMYWYRQDPGQGLRLIYYSQIVNDFQKGDIAEGYSVSREKKESFPLTVTSAQKNPTAFYLCATEEVNYGYTFGSGTRLTVV.

The chain has TRBV3-1 (or the pseudogene TRBV3-2) and TRBJ2-4; 12 bases map to TRBD2. Germline V CDR1 and CDR2: LGHDT, YNNKEL (reference sequence). Trimming at V came to 2 bases and at J to 0 bases, leaving 11 bases not matched to a gene. The CDR3 contains 20 residues. The CDR3 loop reads CASSQKLGLAGLLAKNIQYF. DNA for the CDR3: TGTGCCAGCAGCCAAAAGCTGGGACTAGCGGGTCTACTAGCCAAAAACATTCAGTACTTC.

The V gene is TRBV9, the J gene TRBJ2-3, with 8 bases matching TRBD2. The V and J ends lost 0 bases and 3 bases, in that order; junction bases with no gene match: 3. This CDR3 spans 15 amino acids. Germline V gives CDR1 SGDLS, CDR2 YYNGEE. CDR3 nucleotides: TGTGCCAGCAGCGTAGCGGGAGGGCCTACAGATACGCAGTATTTT. Its translation is CASSVAGGPTDTQYF. The variable domain in full, with the rest retrieved from reference TRBV9 and TRBJ2-3, is DSGVTQTPKHLITATGQRVTLRCSPRSGDLSVYWYQQSLDQGLQFLIQYYNGEERAKGNILERFSAQQFPDLHSELNLSSLELGDSALYFCASSVAGGPTDTQYFGPGTRLTVL.

This clone was seen just once. The V call is TRBV14, the J call TRBJ2-7, with unresolved D. CDR1 is SGHDN, CDR2 FVKESK, per germline. The CDR3 length is 13 residues. V was cut by 1 base and J by 4 bases, with 8 bases left in between. The CDR3 nucleotides read TGTGCCAGCAGCCAAGGAGCGAAGTACGAGCAGTACTTC. As protein: CASSQGAKYEQYF. The complete variable domain, with remaining parts taken from reference TRBV14 and TRBJ2-7, reads EAGVTQFPSHSVIEKGQTVTLRCDPISGHDNLYWYRRVMGKEIKFLLHFVKESKQDESGMPNNRFLAERTGGTYSTLKVQPAELEDSGVYFCASSQGAKYEQYFGPGTRLTVT.

The rearrangement uses TRBV29-1 and TRBJ2-2, with D tentatively TRBD1 (5 bases). Germline assignment: CDR1 SQVTM and CDR2 ANQGSEA. V lost 6 bases and J 3 bases, leaving 20 bases between the germline ends. CDR3 length: 16 amino acids. The CDR3 protein is CSVATLLGLDTGELFF. In nucleotides, the CDR3 is TGCAGCGTAGCTACTCTTTTGGGGCTGGACACCGGGGAGCTGTTTTTT.